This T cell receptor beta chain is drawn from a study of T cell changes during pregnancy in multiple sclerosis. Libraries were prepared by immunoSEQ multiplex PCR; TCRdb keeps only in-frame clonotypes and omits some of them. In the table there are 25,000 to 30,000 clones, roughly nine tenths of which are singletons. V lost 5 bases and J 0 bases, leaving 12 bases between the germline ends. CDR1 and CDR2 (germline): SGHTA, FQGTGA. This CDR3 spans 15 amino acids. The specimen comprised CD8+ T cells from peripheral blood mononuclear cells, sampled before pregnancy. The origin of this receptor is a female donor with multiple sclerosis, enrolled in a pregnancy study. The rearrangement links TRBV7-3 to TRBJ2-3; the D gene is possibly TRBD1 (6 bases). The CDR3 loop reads CASSPGTTSTDTQYF. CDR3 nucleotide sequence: TGTGCCAGCAGCCCCGGGACAACTAGCACAGATACGCAGTATTTT.